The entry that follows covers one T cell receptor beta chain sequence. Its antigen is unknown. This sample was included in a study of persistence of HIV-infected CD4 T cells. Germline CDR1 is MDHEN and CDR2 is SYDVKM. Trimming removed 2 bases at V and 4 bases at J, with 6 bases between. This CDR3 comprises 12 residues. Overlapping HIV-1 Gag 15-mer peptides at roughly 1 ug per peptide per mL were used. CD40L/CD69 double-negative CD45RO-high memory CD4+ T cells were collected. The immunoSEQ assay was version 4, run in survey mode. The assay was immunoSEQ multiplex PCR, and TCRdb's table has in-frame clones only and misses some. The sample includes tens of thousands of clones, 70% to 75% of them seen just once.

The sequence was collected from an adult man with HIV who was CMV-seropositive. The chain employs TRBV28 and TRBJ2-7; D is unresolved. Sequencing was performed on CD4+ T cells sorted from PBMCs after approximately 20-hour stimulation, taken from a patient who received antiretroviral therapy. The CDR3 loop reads CASSLTAYEQYF. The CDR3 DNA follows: TGTGCCAGCAGTTTAACCGCTTACGAGCAGTACTTC.